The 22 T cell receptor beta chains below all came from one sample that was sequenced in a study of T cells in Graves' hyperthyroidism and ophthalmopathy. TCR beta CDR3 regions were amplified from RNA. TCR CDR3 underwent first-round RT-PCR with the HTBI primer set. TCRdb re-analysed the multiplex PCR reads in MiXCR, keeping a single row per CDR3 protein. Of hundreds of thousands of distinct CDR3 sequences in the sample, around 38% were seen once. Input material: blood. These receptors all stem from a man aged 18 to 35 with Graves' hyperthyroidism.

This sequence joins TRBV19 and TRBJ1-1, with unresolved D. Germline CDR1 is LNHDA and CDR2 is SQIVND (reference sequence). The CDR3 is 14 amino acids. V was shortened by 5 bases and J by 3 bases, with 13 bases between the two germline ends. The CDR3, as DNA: TGTGCCAGTAGTTCCCCACCCGGCGACACTGAAGCTTTCTTT. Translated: CASSSPPGDTEAFF.

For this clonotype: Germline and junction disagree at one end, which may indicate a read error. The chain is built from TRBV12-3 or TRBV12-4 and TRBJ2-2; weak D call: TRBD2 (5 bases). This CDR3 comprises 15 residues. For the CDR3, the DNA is TGTGCCAGCAGTTTCAGTCCCTACGAGACCGGGGAGCTGCTTTTT. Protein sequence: CASSFSPYETGELLF.

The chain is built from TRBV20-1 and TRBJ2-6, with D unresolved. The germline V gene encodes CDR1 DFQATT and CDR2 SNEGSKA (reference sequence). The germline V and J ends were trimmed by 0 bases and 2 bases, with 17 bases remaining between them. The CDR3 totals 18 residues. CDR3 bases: TGCAGTGCTAGAGATGGCGCAGGAGCTTTAGCTGGGGCCAACGTCCTGACTTTC. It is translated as CSARDGAGALAGANVLTF.

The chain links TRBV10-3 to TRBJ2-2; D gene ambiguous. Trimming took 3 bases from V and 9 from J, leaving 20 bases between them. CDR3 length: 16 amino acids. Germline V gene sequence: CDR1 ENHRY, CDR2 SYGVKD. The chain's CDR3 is CAISDRGRDRSRELFF. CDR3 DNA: TGTGCCATCAGTGACCGCGGCCGAGACCGCAGTCGGGAGCTGTTTTTT.

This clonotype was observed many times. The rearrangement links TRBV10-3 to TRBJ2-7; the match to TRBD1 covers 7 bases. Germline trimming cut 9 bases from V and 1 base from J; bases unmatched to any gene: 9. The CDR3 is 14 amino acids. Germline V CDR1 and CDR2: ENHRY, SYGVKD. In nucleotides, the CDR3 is TGTGCCATTCGGACAGGCGAGGGATCCTACGAGCAGTACTTC. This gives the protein CAIRTGEGSYEQYF.

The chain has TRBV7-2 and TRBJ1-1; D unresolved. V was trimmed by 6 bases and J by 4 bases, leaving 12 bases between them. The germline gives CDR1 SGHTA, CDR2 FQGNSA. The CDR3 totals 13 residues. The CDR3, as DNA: TGTGCCAGCAGACTACAAGCGCTCACTGAAGCTTTCTTT. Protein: CASRLQALTEAFF.

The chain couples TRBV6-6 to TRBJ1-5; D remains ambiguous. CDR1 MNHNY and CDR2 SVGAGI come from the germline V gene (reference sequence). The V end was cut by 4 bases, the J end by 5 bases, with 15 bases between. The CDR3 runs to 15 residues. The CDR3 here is CASSSELLEDQPQHF. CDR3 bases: TGTGCCAGCAGTTCCGAGCTCCTAGAGGATCAGCCCCAGCATTTT.

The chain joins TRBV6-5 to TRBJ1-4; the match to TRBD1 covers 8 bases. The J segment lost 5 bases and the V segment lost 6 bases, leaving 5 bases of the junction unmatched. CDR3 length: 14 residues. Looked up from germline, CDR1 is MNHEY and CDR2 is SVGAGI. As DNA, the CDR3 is TGTGCCAGCAGGAAGGACAGGGCAAATGAAAAACTGTTTTTT. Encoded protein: CASRKDRANEKLFF.

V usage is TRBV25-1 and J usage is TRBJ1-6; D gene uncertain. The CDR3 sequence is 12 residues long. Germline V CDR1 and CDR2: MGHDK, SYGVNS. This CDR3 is CASRTVNSPLHF. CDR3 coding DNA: TGTGCTAGTAGGACCGTTAATTCACCCCTCCACTTT.

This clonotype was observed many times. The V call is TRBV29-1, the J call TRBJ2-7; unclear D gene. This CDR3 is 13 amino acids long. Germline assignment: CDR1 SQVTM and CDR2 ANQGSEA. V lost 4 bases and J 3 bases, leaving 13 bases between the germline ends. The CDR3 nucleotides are TGCAGCGTTGTGTGGGTCAAAAGCTACGAGCAGTACTTC. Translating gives CSVVWVKSYEQYF.

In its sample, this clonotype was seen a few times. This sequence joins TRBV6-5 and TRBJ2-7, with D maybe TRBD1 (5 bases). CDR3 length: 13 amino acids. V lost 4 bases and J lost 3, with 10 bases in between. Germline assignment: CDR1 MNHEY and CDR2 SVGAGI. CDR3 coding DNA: TGTGCCAGCAGTTGGACACCCCTCTACGAGCAGTACTTC. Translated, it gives CASSWTPLYEQYF.

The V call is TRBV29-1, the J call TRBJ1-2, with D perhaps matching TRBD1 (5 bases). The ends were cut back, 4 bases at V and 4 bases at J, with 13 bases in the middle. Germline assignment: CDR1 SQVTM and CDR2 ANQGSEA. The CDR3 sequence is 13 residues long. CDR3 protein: CSVVTGVGYGYTF. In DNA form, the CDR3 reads TGCAGCGTTGTTACGGGGGTGGGCTATGGCTACACCTTC.

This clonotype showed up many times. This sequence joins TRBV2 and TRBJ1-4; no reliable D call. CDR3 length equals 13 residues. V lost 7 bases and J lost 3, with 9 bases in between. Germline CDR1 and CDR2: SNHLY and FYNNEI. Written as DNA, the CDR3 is TGTGCCAGCAAGACTTATTCTAATGAAAAACTGTTTTTT. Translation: CASKTYSNEKLFF. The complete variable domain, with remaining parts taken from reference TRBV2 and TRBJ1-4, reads EPEVTQTPSHQVTQMGQEVILRCVPISNHLYFYWYRQILGQKVEFLVSFYNNEISEKSEIFDDQFSVERPDGSNFTLKIRSTKLEDSAMYFCASKTYSNEKLFFGSGTQLSVL.

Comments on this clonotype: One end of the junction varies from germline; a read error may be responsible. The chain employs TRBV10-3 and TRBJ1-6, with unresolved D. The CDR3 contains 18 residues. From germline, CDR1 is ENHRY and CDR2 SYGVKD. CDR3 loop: CASSYSSLSGVYDAPLHF. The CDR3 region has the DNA TGTGCCAGCAGTTACTCGTCTCTGAGCGGGGTTTACGATGCACCCCTCCACTTT.

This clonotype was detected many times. Here the CDR3 reads CSVEGQIHQETQYF. CDR3 sequence (DNA): TGCAGCGTTGAAGGCCAGATCCATCAAGAGACCCAGTACTTC. The V gene is TRBV29-1, the J gene TRBJ2-5; D not certain. Germline values: CDR1 SQVTM, CDR2 ANQGSEA. The V and J ends lost 1 base and 2 bases respectively, with 11 bases between them. There are 14 residues in the CDR3.

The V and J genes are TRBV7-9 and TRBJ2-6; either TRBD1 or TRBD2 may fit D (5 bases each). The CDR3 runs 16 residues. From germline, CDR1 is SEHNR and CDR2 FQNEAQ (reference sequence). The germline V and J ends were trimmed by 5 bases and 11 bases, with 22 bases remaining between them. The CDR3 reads CASSVGTATGAYVLTF. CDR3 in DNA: TGTGCCAGCAGCGTAGGGACGGCCACTGGCGCCTACGTCCTGACTTTC.

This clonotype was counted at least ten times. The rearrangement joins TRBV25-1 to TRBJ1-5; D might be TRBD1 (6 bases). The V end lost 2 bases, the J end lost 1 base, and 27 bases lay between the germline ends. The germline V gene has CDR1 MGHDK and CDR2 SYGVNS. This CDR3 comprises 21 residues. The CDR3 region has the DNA TGTGCCAGCAGTGAAGAGGGAGCACAGGGTAAAGGTGGTCTGAGCAATCAGCCCCAGCATTTT. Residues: CASSEEGAQGKGGLSNQPQHF. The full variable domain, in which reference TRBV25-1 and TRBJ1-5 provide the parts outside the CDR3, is EADIYQTPRYLVIGTGKKITLECSQTMGHDKMYWYQQDPGMELHLIHYSYGVNSTEKGDLSSESTVSRIRTEHFPLTLESARPSHTSQYLCASSEEGAQGKGGLSNQPQHFGDGTRLSIL.

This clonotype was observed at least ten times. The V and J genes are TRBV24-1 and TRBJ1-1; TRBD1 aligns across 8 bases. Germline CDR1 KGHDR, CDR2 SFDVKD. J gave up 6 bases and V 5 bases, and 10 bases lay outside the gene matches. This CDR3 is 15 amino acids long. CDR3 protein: CATSGPQGVNPEAFF. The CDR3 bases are TGTGCCACCAGTGGACCACAGGGGGTAAACCCTGAAGCTTTCTTT.

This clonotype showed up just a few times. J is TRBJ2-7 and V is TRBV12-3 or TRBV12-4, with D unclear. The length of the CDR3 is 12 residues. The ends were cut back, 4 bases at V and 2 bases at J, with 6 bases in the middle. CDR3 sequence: CASSYPAYEQYF. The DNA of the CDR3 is TGTGCCAGCAGTTACCCTGCCTACGAGCAGTACTTC.

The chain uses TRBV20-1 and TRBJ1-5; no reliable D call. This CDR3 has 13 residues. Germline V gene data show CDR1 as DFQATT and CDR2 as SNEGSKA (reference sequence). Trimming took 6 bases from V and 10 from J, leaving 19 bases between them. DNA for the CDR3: TGCAGTGCCCCCCAGATAAATGAGATACCCCAGCATTTT. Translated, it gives CSAPQINEIPQHF.

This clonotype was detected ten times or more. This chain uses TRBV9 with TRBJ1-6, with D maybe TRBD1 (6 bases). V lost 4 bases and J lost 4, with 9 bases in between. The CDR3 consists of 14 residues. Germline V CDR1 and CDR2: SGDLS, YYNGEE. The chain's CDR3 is CASSPGQYNSPLHF. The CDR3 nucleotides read TGTGCCAGCAGCCCCGGACAGTATAATTCACCCCTCCACTTT.

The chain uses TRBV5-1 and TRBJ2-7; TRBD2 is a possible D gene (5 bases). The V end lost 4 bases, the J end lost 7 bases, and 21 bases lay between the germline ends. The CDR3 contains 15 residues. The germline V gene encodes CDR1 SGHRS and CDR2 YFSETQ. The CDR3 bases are TGCGCCAGCAGCAAGATGGGAGAGGATAACAATGAGCAGTACTTC. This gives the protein CASSKMGEDNNEQYF.